The 28 T cell receptor beta chains below were found in one sample sequenced in a study of CD4 and CD8 cells across lung adenocarcinoma regions. TCRdb re-analysed the PCR reads in MiXCR, keeping a single row per CDR3 protein. The table records about 20,000 distinct CDR3 sequences, less than 70% of them present only once. What was sequenced was CD8+ T cells from the center of a lung tumor. Receptors were obtained from a female donor with lung adenocarcinoma. The CD4 and CD8 labels of this study may be unreliable.

J is TRBJ2-3 and V is TRBV27; D not resolved. The V end lost 7 bases, the J end lost 2 bases, and 10 bases lay between the germline ends. Germline CDR1 MNHEY, CDR2 SMNVEV (reference sequence). CDR3 length equals 13 residues. The CDR3 loop is CASTRTSTDTQYF. As DNA, the CDR3 is TGTGCCAGCACCAGAACCTCCACAGATACGCAGTATTTT.

This clonotype was seen only a few times. This chain joins TRBV30 and TRBJ2-1, with a tentative D call TRBD2 (5 bases). V lost 3 bases, J lost 8 bases, and 14 bases lay in between. CDR1 and CDR2 (germline): GTSNPN, SVGIG (reference sequence). This CDR3 is built from 13 residues. CDR3 loop: CAWSVTWGDEQFF. The CDR3 DNA sequence: TGTGCCTGGAGCGTCACTTGGGGAGATGAGCAGTTCTTC.

This rearrangement joins TRBV6-1 to TRBJ2-5, with D perhaps TRBD1 (6 bases). Germline CDR1 and CDR2: MNHNS and SASEGT. The CDR3 length is 13 residues. Trimming left V 6 bases short and J 2 bases short, with 10 bases between. The CDR3 sequence is CASRGAGQETQYF. In nucleotides, the CDR3 is TGTGCCAGCAGGGGGGCAGGGCAAGAGACCCAGTACTTC.

This clonotype was counted at least ten times. The chain combines TRBV27 with TRBJ1-3; D call uncertain. CDR3 size: 12 residues. V was clipped by 7 bases and J by 4 bases, with 8 bases between them. Germline V gene data show CDR1 as MNHEY and CDR2 as SMNVEV (reference sequence). The CDR3 is CASMGLGNTIYF. The CDR3 DNA reads TGTGCCAGCATGGGATTGGGAAACACCATATATTTT.

This chain joins TRBV27 and TRBJ2-2, with D unresolved. The CDR3 sequence is 17 residues long. The V end lost 5 bases, the J end lost 16 bases, and 32 bases lay between the germline ends. Germline CDR1 reads MNHEY; CDR2 reads SMNVEV (reference sequence). Here the CDR3 reads CASSRELQAVSTDTQFF. CDR3 sequence (DNA): TGTGCCAGCAGTCGCGAGCTTCAGGCTGTGAGTACAGATACGCAGTTTTTT.

The sample holds a few counts of this clonotype. The chain recombines TRBV5-1 with TRBJ2-1; D unresolved. This CDR3 spans 14 amino acids. Looked up from germline, CDR1 is SGHRS and CDR2 is YFSETQ. The ends were cut back, 7 bases at V and 9 bases at J, with 20 bases in the middle. CDR3 DNA sequence: TGCGCCAGCGGCGATAGCACGGGCCAATCTGAGCAGTTCTTC. It translates to CASGDSTGQSEQFF.

The genes are TRBV19 and TRBJ1-1, with a tentative D call TRBD1 (6 bases). The CDR3 is made up of 13 amino acids. CDR1 is LNHDA, CDR2 SQIVND, per germline (reference sequence). V lost 1 base and J lost 11, with 14 bases in between. CDR3 loop: CASSIGYRAAAFF. In DNA form, the CDR3 reads TGTGCCAGTAGTATAGGGTACAGGGCGGCGGCTTTCTTT.

The chain joins TRBV6-1 to TRBJ2-2; unclear D gene. Germline V gene data show CDR1 as MNHNS and CDR2 as SASEGT. The ends were cut back, 11 bases at V and 5 bases at J, with 15 bases in the middle. This CDR3 spans 13 amino acids. The CDR3 loop reads CARNGRETGELFF. The CDR3 coding sequence is TGTGCCCGCAATGGGCGAGAAACCGGGGAGCTGTTTTTT.

The chain uses TRBV27 and TRBJ2-3, with D possibly matching TRBD2 (7 bases). The CDR3 runs to 17 residues. Germline V CDR1 and CDR2: MNHEY, SMNVEV (reference sequence). Trimming shortened V by 10 bases and J by 0 bases, and 23 bases separated the two germline ends. This CDR3 reads CATGRGLAGASTDTQYF. CDR3 in DNA: TGTGCCACCGGGCGGGGCCTCGCGGGGGCGAGCACAGATACGCAGTATTTT.

The chain has TRBV12-3 or TRBV12-4 and TRBJ1-6, with 9 bases matching TRBD1. The CDR3 loop spans 15 amino acids. J gave up 9 bases and V 1 base, and 4 bases lay outside the gene matches. The DNA of the CDR3 is TGTGCCAGCAGTTTAGGCTGGACAGGGGTTTCACCCCTCCACTTT. It codes for CASSLGWTGVSPLHF.

A few counts support this clonotype. The rearrangement uses TRBV6-1 and TRBJ2-1; D remains unclear. Near its end, the DNA agrees better with TRBJ2-5, so the J call may be wrong. The length of the CDR3 is 11 residues. Germline values: CDR1 MNHNS, CDR2 SASEGT. The CDR3 DNA is TGTGCCAGCAGCAGTCCGGGGACCCAGTACTTC. Translation gives CASSSPGTQYF.

With regard to this clonotype: At one end, the junction sequence differs from germline, possibly due to a read error. The rearrangement joins TRBV6-2 or TRBV6-3 to TRBJ2-5; TRBD2 aligns across 12 bases. The J call is doubtful: the DNA matches TRBJ2-7 better. This CDR3 is 15 amino acids long. Germline V CDR1 and CDR2: MNHEY, SVGEGT. The CDR3 reads CASSYWTSGDDEQYF. The CDR3 region has the DNA TGTGCCAGCAGCTACTGGACTAGCGGGGACGACGAGCAGTACTTC.

Only a few counts were recorded for this clonotype. This chain uses TRBV6-1 with TRBJ2-3; 12 nucleotides agree with TRBD2. The CDR3 totals 15 residues. V shed 6 bases and J 2 bases; nucleotides not matched to a gene: 3. Germline lookup yields CDR1 MNHNS and CDR2 SASEGT. In DNA form, the CDR3 reads TGTGCCAGCAGCCTAGCGGGAGGGTACACAGATACGCAGTATTTT. It is translated as CASSLAGGYTDTQYF.

This sequence joins TRBV7-2 and TRBJ2-1; 7 nucleotides line up with TRBD1. Trimming cost V 3 bases and J 9 bases; bases outside gene matches: 5. Germline V gives CDR1 SGHTA, CDR2 FQGNSA. This CDR3 is built from 13 residues. For the CDR3, the DNA is TGTGCCAGCAGCTTCACAGGGGTGCCTGAGCAGTTCTTC. Protein product: CASSFTGVPEQFF.

J is TRBJ2-5 and V is TRBV6-5, with TRBD2 matching 13 bases. J was trimmed by 2 bases and V by 0 bases; bases with no gene match: 0. This CDR3 is 16 amino acids long. Germline CDR1 reads MNHEY; CDR2 reads SVGAGI. The CDR3 nucleotides read TGTGCCAGCAGTTACTCGACTAGCGGGGGGCAAGAGACCCAGTACTTC. It codes for CASSYSTSGGQETQYF.

The rearrangement joins TRBV6-1 to TRBJ1-1, with a tentative D call TRBD1 (5 bases). Germline CDR1 reads MNHNS; CDR2 reads SASEGT. Between the trimmed V and J ends, which lost 7 bases and 3 bases, there was a span of 18 bases. The CDR3 loop spans 15 amino acids. This CDR3 is CASTRRNGGDTEAFF. The CDR3 nucleotides read TGTGCCAGCACCCGACGAAATGGGGGGGACACTGAAGCTTTCTTT.

This clonotype was observed a handful of times. This chain uses TRBV11-3 with TRBJ1-1, with TRBD1 matching 10 bases. Germline lookup yields CDR1 SGHNT and CDR2 YENEEA. V trimming: 6 bases; J trimming: 0 bases; junction bases outside the gene matches: 10. The CDR3 loop spans 17 amino acids. This chain's CDR3 is CASRATGGSGVNTEAFF. The CDR3 DNA reads as TGTGCCAGCAGGGCGACAGGGGGCTCGGGGGTGAACACTGAAGCTTTCTTT.

This clonotype was picked up many times. The gene calls are TRBV5-1 and TRBJ2-2, with TRBD2 matching over 7 bases. The CDR3 totals 15 residues. Trimming removed 4 bases from V and 4 bases from J; junction bases left unmatched: 7. The germline CDR1 and CDR2 sequences are SGHRS and YFSETQ. The CDR3 nucleotides read TGCGCCAGCAGCCGTAGGGAGGGCCTCACCGGGGAGCTGTTTTTT. It specifies CASSRREGLTGELFF. The full variable domain, with the rest looked up from reference TRBV5-1 and TRBJ2-2, is KAGVTQTPRYLIKTRGQQVTLSCSPISGHRSVSWYQQTPGQGLQFLFEYFSETQRNKGNFPGRFSGRQFSNSRSEMNVSTLELGDSALYLCASSRREGLTGELFFGEGSRLTVL.

The chain uses TRBV20-1 and TRBJ1-2, with D perhaps TRBD1 (5 bases). This CDR3 comprises 14 residues. V shed 6 bases and J shed 4 bases, with 18 bases lying between them. The germline gives CDR1 DFQATT, CDR2 SNEGSKA (reference sequence). CDR3 loop: CSAGGTANRYGYTF. The CDR3 DNA reads as TGCAGTGCCGGGGGTACGGCAAACCGCTATGGCTACACCTTC.

V usage is TRBV27 and J usage is TRBJ1-1; D ambiguous. Trimming took off 6 bases at V and 3 bases at J, with 14 bases between the two ends. The germline V gene has CDR1 MNHEY and CDR2 SMNVEV (reference sequence). This CDR3 comprises 14 residues. Written as DNA, the CDR3 is TGTGCCAGCAGAAAAAGTCTTACCGACACTGAAGCTTTCTTT. Translating gives CASRKSLTDTEAFF.

The genes are TRBV27 and TRBJ2-3; D not resolved. Germline CDR1 is MNHEY and CDR2 is SMNVEV (reference sequence). This CDR3 contains 13 residues. Trimming took 2 bases from V and 10 from J, leaving 13 bases between them. CDR3 residues: CASSLSFEGAQYF. In nucleotides, the CDR3 is TGTGCCAGCAGTTTAAGTTTCGAAGGTGCGCAGTATTTT.

The chain carries TRBV6-5 and TRBJ2-3; D might be TRBD2 (5 bases). Germline CDR1 is MNHEY and CDR2 is SVGAGI. This CDR3 has 18 amino acids. The ends were cut back, 2 bases at V and 3 bases at J, with 21 bases in the middle. The CDR3 loop is CASSYVLPSGTGTDTQYF. CDR3 sequence (DNA): TGTGCCAGCAGTTACGTCCTCCCCTCAGGAACGGGGACAGATACGCAGTATTTT.

This clonotype appeared once. The chain links TRBV7-6 to TRBJ2-5, with D possibly being TRBD2 (7 bases). Germline loops: CDR1 SGHVS, CDR2 FNYEAQ. The CDR3 covers 15 residues. Between the trimmed V and J ends, which lost 11 bases and 8 bases, there was a span of 27 bases. CDR3 protein: CAGGPGGRGLGTQYF. The CDR3 coding sequence is TGTGCCGGGGGGCCGGGGGGTCGGGGCCTGGGTACCCAGTACTTC.

Ten or more counts support this clonotype. The chain recombines TRBV6-5 with TRBJ2-1; TRBD2 matches at 9 bases. Germline CDR1 and CDR2: MNHEY and SVGAGI. The CDR3 has 14 residues. After removal of 1 base from V and 9 bases from J, the junction contained 4 bases not matched to a gene. The CDR3 loop is CASSYYSGSLEQFF. The CDR3, as DNA: TGTGCCAGCAGTTACTATAGCGGGAGCCTTGAGCAGTTCTTC.

A note on this clonotype: An end of the junction differs from the germline gene, which may be a read error. The rearrangement links TRBV10-1 to TRBJ2-4; D uncertain. Germline CDR1 WNHNN, CDR2 SYGVQD (reference sequence). This CDR3 has 12 residues. CDR3 DNA: TGCGCCAGCGGCCCTGACTTATATATTCAGTATTTC. It specifies CASGPDLYIQYF.

This clonotype was observed at least ten times. The V and J genes are TRBV27 and TRBJ2-3; D gene ambiguous. Between the trimmed V and J ends, which lost 4 bases and 4 bases, there was a span of 6 bases. The CDR3 is 12 amino acids. Germline CDR1 is MNHEY and CDR2 is SMNVEV (reference sequence). CDR3 region: CASSSSSDTQYF. CDR3 nucleotide sequence: TGTGCCAGCAGTTCCTCTTCAGATACGCAGTATTTT.

The chain employs TRBV7-6 and TRBJ2-5; D may be TRBD1 (7 bases). The CDR3 is made up of 13 amino acids. The germline V gene has CDR1 SGHVS and CDR2 FNYEAQ. V was cut by 1 base and J by 8 bases, with 11 bases left in between. The CDR3 sequence is CASSLEQGGTQYF. CDR3 in DNA: TGTGCCAGCAGCTTAGAGCAGGGGGGTACCCAGTACTTC.

This clonotype was detected many times. The V call is TRBV27, the J call TRBJ2-4; possible D gene TRBD1, 6 bases. The germline CDR1 and CDR2 sequences are MNHEY and SMNVEV (reference sequence). Trimming stripped 5 bases from V and 4 bases from J, with 12 bases between. The CDR3 is 14 amino acids. CDR3 region: CASSRDITKNIQYF. The CDR3 DNA follows: TGTGCCAGCAGTCGGGACATAACTAAAAACATTCAGTACTTC.